The 21 T cell receptor beta chains below were found in one sample sequenced in a study of T cell responses to AZD1222 COVID-19 vaccine. Here immunoSEQ multiplex PCR was the method, and the copy in TCRdb shows in-frame clones only, minus some. The sample includes 150,000 to 200,000 clones, approximately 92% of them seen just once. The sample here was peripheral blood, taken on day 0 of AZD1222 vaccination. These receptors were obtained from an adult in good health.

The rearrangement uses TRBV2 and TRBJ1-2; TRBD1 is a possible D gene (6 bases). From germline, CDR1 is SNHLY and CDR2 FYNNEI. The CDR3 has 14 amino acids. V was cut by 4 bases and J by 3 bases, with 12 bases left in between. Written as DNA, the CDR3 is TGTGCCAGCAGTGTCACACAGGGAGACTATGGCTACACCTTC. Amino acid sequence: CASSVTQGDYGYTF.

This clone appeared once. The chain carries TRBV30 and TRBJ1-6; D is ambiguous. Trimming removed 3 bases from V and 3 bases from J, with 15 bases in between. Germline CDR1 is GTSNPN and CDR2 is SVGIG (reference sequence). This CDR3 is 16 amino acids long. The CDR3 DNA reads TGTGCCTGGAGACAAGGACGGAGGAGCTATAATTCACCCCTCCACTTT. Protein product: CAWRQGRRSYNSPLHF.

This rearrangement joins TRBV6-4 to TRBJ2-1; 15 bases match TRBD2. Germline V lookup: CDR1 MRHNA, CDR2 SNTAGT. CDR3 length: 15 amino acids. After removal of 2 bases from V and 7 bases from J, the junction contained 0 bases not matched to a gene. The CDR3 loop is CASSDGLAGGNEQFF. CDR3 bases: TGTGCCAGCAGTGACGGACTAGCGGGGGGGAATGAGCAGTTCTTC.

V gene TRBV7-2 combines with J gene TRBJ2-7; 7 bases are a match to TRBD2. The CDR3 length is 14 residues. Germline V gene lookup returns CDR1 SGHTA and CDR2 FQGNSA. Trimming took 2 bases from V and 4 from J; bases not matched to a gene: 5. For the CDR3, the DNA is TGTGCCAGCAGCTTAAGGGGACTACTTTACGAGCAGTACGTC. Its protein is CASSLRGLLYEQYV.

This chain uses TRBV7-3 with TRBJ2-3, with unresolved D. The length of the CDR3 is 15 residues. Germline lookup yields CDR1 SGHTA and CDR2 FQGTGA. The germline V and J ends were trimmed by 3 bases and 2 bases, with 12 bases remaining between them. This CDR3 is CASSFRSGFTDTQYF. Here the CDR3 DNA reads TGTGCCAGCAGCTTCCGTTCAGGCTTCACAGATACGCAGTATTTT.

The chain couples TRBV2 to TRBJ2-7, with D tentatively TRBD1 or TRBD2 (6 bases each). Trimming removed 7 bases from V and 6 bases from J, with 16 bases in between. The CDR3 is 13 amino acids. The germline gives CDR1 SNHLY, CDR2 FYNNEI. CDR3 nucleotide sequence: TGTGCCAGCAACAGGGACTCTGGATTCGAGCAGTACGTC. Translating it yields CASNRDSGFEQYV.

The chain links TRBV30 to TRBJ2-4; TRBD2 might be the D (6 bases). V shed 1 base and J shed 4 bases, with 8 bases lying between them. The CDR3 extends over 13 amino acids. Germline CDR1 GTSNPN, CDR2 SVGIG (reference sequence). In DNA, the CDR3 is TGTGCCTGGAGTGGACTAGTAAAAAACATTCAGTACTTC. Its protein product is CAWSGLVKNIQYF.

The chain employs TRBV6-5 and TRBJ1-2; a possible D gene is TRBD1 (5 bases). CDR1 and CDR2 from the germline V gene are MNHEY and SVGAGI. This CDR3 region has 14 residues. V lost 6 bases and J 5 bases, leaving 16 bases between the germline ends. CDR3 DNA sequence: TGTGCCAGCAGCGCATCCAGGGCCCCTTATGGCTACACCTTC. It is translated as CASSASRAPYGYTF.

This chain uses TRBV9 with TRBJ2-6; no reliable D call. Deletions cut 2 bases from V and 4 bases from J, with 10 bases between. Germline V gene lookup returns CDR1 SGDLS and CDR2 YYNGEE. The CDR3 has 15 residues. CDR3 in DNA: TGTGCCAGCAGCGTGTGGGCGACCGGGGCCAACGTCCTGACTTTC. Translating it yields CASSVWATGANVLTF.

The rearrangement uses TRBV14 and TRBJ2-3, with D hard to call. This CDR3 comprises 18 residues. V lost 0 bases and J lost 5, with 21 bases in between. Per the germline V gene, CDR1 is SGHDN and CDR2 is FVKESK. The CDR3, as DNA: TGTGCCAGCAGCCAAGATGAGGTTATGAGACCCCGAATAGATACGCAGTATTTT. Its protein product is CASSQDEVMRPRIDTQYF. Full variable domain (remainder filled in from reference TRBV14 and TRBJ2-3): EAGVTQFPSHSVIEKGQTVTLRCDPISGHDNLYWYRRVMGKEIKFLLHFVKESKQDESGMPNNRFLAERTGGTYSTLKVQPAELEDSGVYFCASSQDEVMRPRIDTQYFGPGTRLTVL.

The chain is built from TRBV28 and TRBJ2-7; weak D call: TRBD1 (6 bases). There are 14 residues in the CDR3. V was shortened by 6 bases and J by 0 bases, with 12 bases between the two germline ends. Germline V gene sequence: CDR1 MDHEN, CDR2 SYDVKM. DNA for the CDR3: TGTGCCAGCAGCCAAACAGGGAGCTCCTACGAGCAGTACTTC. Translating gives CASSQTGSSYEQYF.

This clone was counted only a few times. The rearrangement uses TRBV11-1 and TRBJ1-6; D is ambiguous. The V and J ends lost 4 bases and 0 bases respectively, with 10 bases between them. This CDR3 has 16 amino acids. Germline loops: CDR1 SGHAT, CDR2 FQDESV (reference sequence). CDR3 residues: CASSSGRSSYNSPLHF. CDR3 coding DNA: TGTGCCAGCAGCTCAGGACGGAGCTCCTATAATTCACCCCTCCACTTT.

In its sample, this clone was seen once. The rearrangement uses TRBV5-8 and TRBJ2-3; no firm D call. In germline, CDR1 is SGHTS, CDR2 YDEGEE. Trimming cost V 2 bases and J 4 bases, with 8 bases left between them. This CDR3 spans 13 amino acids. Here the CDR3 reads CASSFVMADTQYF. The CDR3 bases are TGTGCCAGCAGCTTTGTGATGGCAGATACGCAGTATTTT.

CDR3 coding DNA: TGTGCCAGCAATCGGGACAGGGGGACAGATACGCAGTATTTT. It encodes CASNRDRGTDTQYF. The rearrangement joins TRBV2 to TRBJ2-3; 11 bases map to TRBD1. After removal of 7 bases from V and 3 bases from J, the junction contained 3 bases not matched to a gene. The CDR3 totals 14 residues. Per germline, CDR1 SNHLY and CDR2 FYNNEI. The whole variable domain, filled in from reference TRBV2 and TRBJ2-3, reads EPEVTQTPSHQVTQMGQEVILRCVPISNHLYFYWYRQILGQKVEFLVSFYNNEISEKSEIFDDQFSVERPDGSNFTLKIRSTKLEDSAMYFCASNRDRGTDTQYFGPGTRLTVL.

The V gene is TRBV4-3, the J gene TRBJ1-1; 7 positions match TRBD1. The germline gives CDR1 LGHNA, CDR2 YSLEER. The CDR3 sequence is 14 residues long. Trimming removed 3 bases from V and 1 base from J; junction bases left unmatched: 2. CDR3 region: CASSHRDRNTEAFF. The CDR3 DNA follows: TGCGCCAGCAGCCACCGGGACAGGAACACTGAAGCTTTCTTT.

The rearrangement links TRBV4-1 to TRBJ2-5, with D hard to call. The V end lost 4 bases, the J end lost 2 bases, and 14 bases lay between the germline ends. Germline CDR1 is MGHRA and CDR2 is YSYEKL. The CDR3 is made up of 15 amino acids. CDR3: CASSPYLGPQETQYF. CDR3 nucleotides: TGCGCCAGCAGCCCCTACCTTGGGCCACAAGAGACCCAGTACTTC.

This clone has only one observation. V is TRBV29-1 and J is TRBJ1-2; no definite D call. V gave up 5 bases and J gave up 4 bases, with 11 bases separating them. Germline loops: CDR1 SQVTM, CDR2 ANQGSEA. This CDR3 has 12 amino acids. CDR3 in DNA: TGCAGCGTTACGATCGGGAGCTATGGCTACACCTTC. Its translation: CSVTIGSYGYTF. Filled out from reference TRBV29-1 and TRBJ1-2, the complete variable domain reads SAVISQKPSRDICQRGTSLTIQCQVDSQVTMMFWYRQQPGQSLTLIATANQGSEATYESGFVIDKFPISRPNLTFSTLTVSNMSPEDSSIYLCSVTIGSYGYTFGSGTRLTVV.

The chain has TRBV18 and TRBJ1-2; tentative D call: TRBD1 (6 bases). Germline CDR1 reads KGHSH; CDR2 reads LQKENI. CDR3 length: 15 residues. V was trimmed by 2 bases and J by 0 bases, leaving 10 bases between them. CDR3 region: CASSPGQSPNYGYTF. DNA of the CDR3: TGTGCCAGCTCACCAGGACAGAGTCCTAACTATGGCTACACCTTC. The full variable domain, rest sourced from reference TRBV18 and TRBJ1-2, is NAGVMQNPRHLVRRRGQEARLRCSPMKGHSHVYWYRQLPEEGLKFMVYLQKENIIDESGMPKERFSAEFPKEGPSILRIQQVVRGDSAAYFCASSPGQSPNYGYTFGSGTRLTVV.

CDR3 protein: CASSPGQGRYTEAFF. DNA of the CDR3: TGTGCCAGCAGTCCGGGACAGGGCCGGTACACTGAAGCTTTCTTT. This chain uses TRBV6-5 with TRBJ1-1; 9 nucleotides match TRBD1. The CDR3 is 15 amino acids. Germline values: CDR1 MNHEY, CDR2 SVGAGI. Trimming at V came to 5 bases and at J to 3 bases, leaving 7 bases not matched to a gene.

As regards this clone: Other nucleotide sequences from this sample produce the same CDR3. The genes are TRBV27 and TRBJ2-3, with unresolved D. CDR1 MNHEY and CDR2 SMNVEV come from the germline V gene (reference sequence). V lost 1 base, J lost 0 bases, and 2 bases lay in between. The CDR3 covers 13 residues. The CDR3 nucleotides are TGTGCCAGCAGTTTATTAAGCACAGATACGCAGTATTTT. Amino acid sequence: CASSLLSTDTQYF.

V usage is TRBV28 and J usage is TRBJ1-2; D ambiguous. Germline V gene lookup returns CDR1 MDHEN and CDR2 SYDVKM. Trimming cost V 3 bases and J 4 bases, with 9 bases left between them. CDR3 size: 13 residues. CDR3 protein: CASSLVNSYGYTF. In DNA form, the CDR3 reads TGTGCCAGCAGTTTGGTGAATAGCTATGGCTACACCTTC.